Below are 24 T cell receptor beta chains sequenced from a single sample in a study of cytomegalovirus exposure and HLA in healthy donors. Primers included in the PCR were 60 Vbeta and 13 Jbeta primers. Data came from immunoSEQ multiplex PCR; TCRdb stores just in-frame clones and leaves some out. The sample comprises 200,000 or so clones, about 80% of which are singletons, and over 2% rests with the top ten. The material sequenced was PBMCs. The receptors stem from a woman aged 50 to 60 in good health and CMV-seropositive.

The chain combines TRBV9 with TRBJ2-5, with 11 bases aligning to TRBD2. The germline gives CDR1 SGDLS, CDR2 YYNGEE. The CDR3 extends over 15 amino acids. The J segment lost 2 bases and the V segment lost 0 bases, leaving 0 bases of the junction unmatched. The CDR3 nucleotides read TGTGCCAGCAGCGTAGCTAGCGGGGGGCAAGAGACCCAGTACTTC. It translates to CASSVASGGQETQYF.

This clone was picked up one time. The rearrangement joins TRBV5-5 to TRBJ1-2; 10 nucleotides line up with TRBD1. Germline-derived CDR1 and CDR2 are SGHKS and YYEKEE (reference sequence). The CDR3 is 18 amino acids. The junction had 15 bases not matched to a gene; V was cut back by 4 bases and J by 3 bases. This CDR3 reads CASSVQTGGAVLDYGYTF. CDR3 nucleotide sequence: TGTGCCAGCAGCGTCCAGACAGGGGGCGCGGTTTTGGACTATGGCTACACCTTC.

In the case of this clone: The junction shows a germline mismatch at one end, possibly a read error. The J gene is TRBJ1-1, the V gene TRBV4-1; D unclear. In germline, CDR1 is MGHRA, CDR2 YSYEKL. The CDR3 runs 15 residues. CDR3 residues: CASSQAGWRNTEAFF. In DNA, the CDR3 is TGTGCCAGCAGCCAAGCGGGGTGGCGCAACACTGAAGCTTTCTTT.

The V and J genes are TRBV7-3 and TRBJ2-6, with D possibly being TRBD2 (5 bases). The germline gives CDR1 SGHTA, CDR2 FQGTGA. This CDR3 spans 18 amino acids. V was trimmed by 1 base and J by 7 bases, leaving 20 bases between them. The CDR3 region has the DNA TGTGCCAGCAGCTTAATAATCGGGGTAGAGAAGTATGCCAACGTCCTGACTTTC. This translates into CASSLIIGVEKYANVLTF.

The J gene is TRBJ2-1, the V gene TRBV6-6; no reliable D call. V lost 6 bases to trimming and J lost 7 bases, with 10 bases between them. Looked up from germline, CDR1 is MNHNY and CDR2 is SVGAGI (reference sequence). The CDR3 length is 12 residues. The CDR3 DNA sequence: TGTGCCAGCAGCCCTACCACGAATGAGCAGTTCTTC. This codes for CASSPTTNEQFF.

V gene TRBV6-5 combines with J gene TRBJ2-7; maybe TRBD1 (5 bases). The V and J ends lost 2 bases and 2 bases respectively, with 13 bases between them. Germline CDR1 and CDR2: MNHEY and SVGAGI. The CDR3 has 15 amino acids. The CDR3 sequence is CASSYGAVDPYEQYF. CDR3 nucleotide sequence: TGTGCCAGCAGTTACGGGGCAGTAGACCCCTACGAGCAGTACTTC.

The CDR3 here is CASSLSGQGWAEAFF. For the CDR3, the DNA is TGTGCCAGCAGTTTATCGGGACAGGGTTGGGCTGAAGCTTTCTTT. This sequence joins TRBV28 and TRBJ1-1, with TRBD1 matching 9 bases. After removal of 1 base from V and 6 bases from J, the junction contained 6 bases not matched to a gene. The CDR3 spans 15 residues. CDR1 MDHEN and CDR2 SYDVKM come from the germline V gene.

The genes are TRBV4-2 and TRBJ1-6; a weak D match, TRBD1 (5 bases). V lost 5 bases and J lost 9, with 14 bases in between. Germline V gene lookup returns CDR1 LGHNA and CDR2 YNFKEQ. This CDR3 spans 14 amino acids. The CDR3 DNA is TGTGCCAGCAGCTTGGCCGCGGGGCTTTCACCCCTCCACTTT. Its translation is CASSLAAGLSPLHF.

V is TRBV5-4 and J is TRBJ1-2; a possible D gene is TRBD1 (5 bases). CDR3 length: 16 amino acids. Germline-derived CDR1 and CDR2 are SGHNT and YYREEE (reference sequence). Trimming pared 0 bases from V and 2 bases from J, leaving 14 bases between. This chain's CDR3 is CASSLAPGAGNYGYTF. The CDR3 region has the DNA TGTGCCAGCAGCTTGGCCCCCGGGGCGGGGAACTATGGCTACACCTTC. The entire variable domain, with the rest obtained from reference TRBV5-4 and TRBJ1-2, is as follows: ETGVTQSPTHLIKTRGQQVTLRCSSQSGHNTVSWYQQALGQGPQFIFQYYREEENGRGNFPPRFSGLQFPNYSSELNVNALELDDSALYLCASSLAPGAGNYGYTFGSGTRLTVV.

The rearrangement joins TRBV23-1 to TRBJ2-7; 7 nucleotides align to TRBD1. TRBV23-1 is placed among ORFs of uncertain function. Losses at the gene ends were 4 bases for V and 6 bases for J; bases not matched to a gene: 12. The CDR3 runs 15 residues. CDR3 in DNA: TGCGCCAGCAGTCCCGTCGGACAGGTGGAGTTCGAGCAGTACTTC. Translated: CASSPVGQVEFEQYF.

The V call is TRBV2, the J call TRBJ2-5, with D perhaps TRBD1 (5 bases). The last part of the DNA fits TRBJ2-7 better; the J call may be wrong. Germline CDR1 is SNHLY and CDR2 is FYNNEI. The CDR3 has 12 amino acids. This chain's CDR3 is CASSRVPYEQYF. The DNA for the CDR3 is TGTGCCAGCAGCAGGGTACCCTACGAGCAGTACTTC.

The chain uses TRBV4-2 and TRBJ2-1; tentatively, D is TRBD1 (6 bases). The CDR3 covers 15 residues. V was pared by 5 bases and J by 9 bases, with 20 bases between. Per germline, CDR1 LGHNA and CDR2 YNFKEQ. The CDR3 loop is CASSFLGGFEGEQFF. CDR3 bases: TGTGCCAGCAGCTTTTTAGGGGGTTTCGAAGGTGAGCAGTTCTTC.

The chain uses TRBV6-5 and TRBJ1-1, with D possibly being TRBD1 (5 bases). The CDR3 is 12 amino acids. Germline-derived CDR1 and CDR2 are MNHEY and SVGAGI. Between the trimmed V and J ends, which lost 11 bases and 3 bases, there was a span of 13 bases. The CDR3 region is CAVGTGDTEAFF. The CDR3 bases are TGTGCCGTCGGGACGGGGGACACTGAAGCTTTCTTT.

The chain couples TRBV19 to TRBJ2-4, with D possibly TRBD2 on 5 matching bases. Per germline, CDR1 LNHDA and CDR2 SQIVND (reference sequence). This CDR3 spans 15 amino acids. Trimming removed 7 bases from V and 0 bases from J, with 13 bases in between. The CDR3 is CASKAPGLAKNIQYF. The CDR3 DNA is TGTGCCAGTAAGGCCCCAGGACTAGCCAAAAACATTCAGTACTTC.

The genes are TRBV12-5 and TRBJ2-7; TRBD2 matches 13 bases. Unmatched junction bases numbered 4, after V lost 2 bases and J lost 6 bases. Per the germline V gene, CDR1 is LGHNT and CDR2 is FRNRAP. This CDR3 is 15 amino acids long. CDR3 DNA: TGTGCTAGTGGTTTGACTAGCGGGGGGGCTGGCGAGCAGTACTTC. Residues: CASGLTSGGAGEQYF. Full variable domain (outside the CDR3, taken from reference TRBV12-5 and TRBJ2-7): DARVTQTPRHKVTEMGQEVTMRCQPILGHNTVFWYRQTMMQGLELLAYFRNRAPLDDSGMPKDRFSAEMPDATLATLKIQPSEPRDSAVYFCASGLTSGGAGEQYFGPGTRLTVT.

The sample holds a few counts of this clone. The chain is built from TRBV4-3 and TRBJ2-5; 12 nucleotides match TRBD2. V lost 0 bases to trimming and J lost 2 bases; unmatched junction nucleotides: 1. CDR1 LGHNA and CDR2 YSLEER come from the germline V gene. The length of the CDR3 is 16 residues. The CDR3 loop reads CASSQELAGGQETQYF. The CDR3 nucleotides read TGCGCCAGCAGCCAAGAACTAGCGGGGGGACAAGAGACCCAGTACTTC.

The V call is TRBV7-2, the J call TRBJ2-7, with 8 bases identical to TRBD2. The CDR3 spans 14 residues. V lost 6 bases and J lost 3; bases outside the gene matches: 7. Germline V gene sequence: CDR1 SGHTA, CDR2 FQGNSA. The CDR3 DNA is TGTGCCAGCAGGCCCTCGGGGGGGGGCTACGAGCAGTACTTC. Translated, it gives CASRPSGGGYEQYF.

The CDR3 DNA reads as TGTGCCAGCAGCGTAGCCGGACAGGGTCCAGATACGCAGTATTTT. Translating it yields CASSVAGQGPDTQYF. V is TRBV9 and J is TRBJ2-3; 8 bases are a match to TRBD1. J gave up 4 bases and V 0 bases, and 4 bases lay outside the gene matches. The CDR3 length is 15 residues. CDR1 is SGDLS and CDR2 is YYNGEE in the germline V gene. Full variable domain (rest looked up from reference TRBV9 and TRBJ2-3): DSGVTQTPKHLITATGQRVTLRCSPRSGDLSVYWYQQSLDQGLQFLIQYYNGEERAKGNILERFSAQQFPDLHSELNLSSLELGDSALYFCASSVAGQGPDTQYFGPGTRLTVL.

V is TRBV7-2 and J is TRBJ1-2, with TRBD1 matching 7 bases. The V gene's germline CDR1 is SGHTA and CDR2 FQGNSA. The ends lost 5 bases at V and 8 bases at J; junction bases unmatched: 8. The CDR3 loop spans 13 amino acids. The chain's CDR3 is CASSLGQVQGYTF. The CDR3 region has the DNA TGTGCCAGCAGCCTAGGACAGGTGCAAGGCTACACCTTC.

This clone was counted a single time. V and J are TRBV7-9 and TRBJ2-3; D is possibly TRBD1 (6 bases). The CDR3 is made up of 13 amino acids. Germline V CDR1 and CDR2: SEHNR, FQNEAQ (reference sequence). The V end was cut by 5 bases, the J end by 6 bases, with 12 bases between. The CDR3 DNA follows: TGTGCCAGCAGCACCTCAGGGGCCGATACGCAGTATTTT. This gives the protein CASSTSGADTQYF.

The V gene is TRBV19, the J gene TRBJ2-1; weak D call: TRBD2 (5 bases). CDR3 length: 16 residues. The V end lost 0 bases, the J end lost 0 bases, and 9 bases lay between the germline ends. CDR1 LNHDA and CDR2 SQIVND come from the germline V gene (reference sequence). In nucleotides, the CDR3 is TGTGCCAGTAGTATAGAATCTGGGAGCTCCTACAATGAGCAGTTCTTC. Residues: CASSIESGSSYNEQFF.

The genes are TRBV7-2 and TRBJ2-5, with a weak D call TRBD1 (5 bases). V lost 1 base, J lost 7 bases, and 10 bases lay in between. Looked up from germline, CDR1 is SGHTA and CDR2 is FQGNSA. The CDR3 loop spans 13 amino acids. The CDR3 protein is CASSLVLQGTQYF. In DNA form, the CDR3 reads TGTGCCAGCAGCTTAGTGTTGCAGGGGACCCAGTACTTC.

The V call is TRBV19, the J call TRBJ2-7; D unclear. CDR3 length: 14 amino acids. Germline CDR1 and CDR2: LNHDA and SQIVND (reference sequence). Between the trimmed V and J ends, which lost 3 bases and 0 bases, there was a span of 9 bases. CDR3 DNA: TGTGCCAGTAGTATTGCTAGTTCCTCCTACGAGCAGTACTTC. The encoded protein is CASSIASSSYEQYF. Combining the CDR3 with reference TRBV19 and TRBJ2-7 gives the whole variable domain DGGITQSPKYLFRKEGQNVTLSCEQNLNHDAMYWYRQDPGQGLRLIYYSQIVNDFQKGDIAEGYSVSREKKESFPLTVTSAQKNPTAFYLCASSIASSSYEQYFGPGTRLTVT.

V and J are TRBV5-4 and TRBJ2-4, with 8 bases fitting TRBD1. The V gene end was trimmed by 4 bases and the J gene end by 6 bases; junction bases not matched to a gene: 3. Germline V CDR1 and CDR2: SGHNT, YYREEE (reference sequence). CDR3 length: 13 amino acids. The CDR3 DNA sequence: TGTGCCAGCAGCACAGGGGGTGTAAACATTCAGTACTTC. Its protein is CASSTGGVNIQYF. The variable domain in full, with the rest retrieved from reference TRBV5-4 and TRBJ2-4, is ETGVTQSPTHLIKTRGQQVTLRCSSQSGHNTVSWYQQALGQGPQFIFQYYREEENGRGNFPPRFSGLQFPNYSSELNVNALELDDSALYLCASSTGGVNIQYFGAGTRLSVL.